This T cell receptor beta chain was documented in a study of blood T cell repertoires in COVID-19. Study background: Collection of acute and convalescent COVID-19 samples took place in the United States, Italy and Spain. The cDNA or gDNA used as material had been derived from T cells, B-cell-depleted T cells, or PBMCs.

The germline CDR1 and CDR2 sequences are LNHDA and SQIVND (reference sequence). V shed 1 base and J shed 5 bases, with 9 bases lying between them. CDR3 size: 15 residues. In the authors' methods: How many nucleated cells were present was estimated from reference gene primer amplification. Here immunoSEQ multiplex PCR was the method, and the copy in TCRdb shows in-frame clones only, minus some. That table furnishes V, J and clone size, whereas the DNA furnished D and trimming. The table records around 150,000 clones, about three quarters of them present only once. The sample comprised peripheral blood. This clonotype originated in a woman aged 50 to 65 with active or convalescent COVID-19. The chain recombines TRBV19 with TRBJ1-6; D is uncertain. The CDR3, as DNA: TGTGCCAGTAGTATAGGAGTAGGAGATAATTCACCCCTCCACTTT. This gives the protein CASSIGVGDNSPLHF.